This entry lists 20 T cell receptor beta chains sequenced from one sample in a study of blood T cell repertoires in COVID-19. Clones were sequenced by immunoSEQ multiplex PCR, and TCRdb holds only the in-frame ones, with some missing. The sample shows approximately 270,000 clones, approximately 89% of them seen only once. Sequenced sample: PBMCs or T cells enriched from blood (not recorded which). These receptors originate from a woman aged 60-75 years who had recovered from COVID-19.

The genes are TRBV2 and TRBJ1-1; weak D call: TRBD1 (6 bases). CDR3 length equals 13 residues. The germline V gene encodes CDR1 SNHLY and CDR2 FYNNEI. V lost 11 bases and J lost 8, with 21 bases in between. This CDR3 reads CALFRGGLVEAFF. The CDR3 nucleotides read TGTGCCCTTTTTCGGGGGGGCCTGGTCGAAGCTTTCTTT.

The chain is built from TRBV5-1 and TRBJ1-2; TRBD1 is a possible D gene (6 bases). V was cut by 6 bases and J by 8 bases, with 14 bases left in between. This CDR3 is 12 amino acids long. CDR1 and CDR2 (germline): SGHRS, YFSETQ. CDR3 region: CASTLQGDGYTF. The CDR3 bases are TGCGCCAGCACCTTACAGGGAGACGGCTACACCTTC.

The V call is TRBV7-9, the J call TRBJ2-1; D uncertain. CDR3 length equals 15 residues. The ends were cut back, 0 bases at V and 5 bases at J, with 11 bases in the middle. The germline V gene has CDR1 SEHNR and CDR2 FQNEAQ (reference sequence). The CDR3, as DNA: TGTGCCAGCAGCTTAGCCGTGGGTGAGGACAATGAGCAGTTCTTC. It translates to CASSLAVGEDNEQFF.

This chain connects TRBV6-4 to TRBJ1-2; tentative D call: TRBD1 (6 bases). The germline CDR1 and CDR2 sequences are MRHNA and SNTAGT. CDR3 length: 15 amino acids. Trimming shortened V by 6 bases and J by 7 bases, and 21 bases separated the two germline ends. The CDR3 DNA sequence: TGTGCCAGCAGCAACCGCCGGGACAACTTGGGTGGCTACACCTTC. Protein sequence: CASSNRRDNLGGYTF.

This chain joins TRBV23-1 and TRBJ1-4; 8 nucleotides line up with TRBD1. TRBV23-1 is noted as an ORF with a role that remains uncertain. With V trimmed by 2 bases and J by 4 bases, 6 bases remained unmatched. This CDR3 comprises 16 residues. The chain's CDR3 is CASSQKGQGSNEKLFF. CDR3 coding DNA: TGCGCCAGCAGTCAAAAAGGACAGGGAAGTAATGAAAAACTGTTTTTT.

Here the CDR3 reads CASGQGLFAFF. The CDR3 DNA reads as TGTGCCAGCGGGCAGGGGCTTTTTGCGTTCTTT. V is TRBV3-1 (or the pseudogene TRBV3-2) and J is TRBJ1-1; the D gene is possibly TRBD1 (6 bases). Germline CDR1 LGHDT, CDR2 YNNKEL (reference sequence). V lost 8 bases to trimming and J lost 14 bases, with 18 bases between them. The CDR3 runs 11 residues.

This chain connects TRBV29-1 to TRBJ2-5; TRBD1 agrees at 9 bases. Looked up from germline, CDR1 is SQVTM and CDR2 is ANQGSEA. V gave up 4 bases and J gave up 5 bases; unmatched junction bases: 5. This CDR3 has 13 amino acids. CDR3 in DNA: TGCAGCGTTGGGGACAGGGCACGTGAGACCCAGTACTTC. It translates to CSVGDRARETQYF.

The V and J genes are TRBV7-9 and TRBJ2-3; weak D call: TRBD1 (6 bases). Germline CDR1 is SEHNR and CDR2 is FQNEAQ (reference sequence). V was clipped by 1 base and J by 1 base, with 6 bases between them. The CDR3 sequence is 14 residues long. This chain's CDR3 is CASSLDRGTDTQYF. CDR3 nucleotides: TGTGCCAGCAGCTTAGACAGGGGCACAGATACGCAGTATTTT.

This chain links TRBV24-1 with TRBJ1-2; D not resolved. CDR1 and CDR2 from the germline V gene are KGHDR and SFDVKD. The CDR3 contains 13 residues. V gave up 5 bases and J gave up 8 bases, with 14 bases separating them. This chain's CDR3 is CATSVPLEGGYTF. The CDR3 nucleotides read TGTGCCACCAGTGTACCCTTGGAGGGCGGCTACACCTTC.

V usage is TRBV19 and J usage is TRBJ1-4, with a possible D match to TRBD1 (5 bases). The CDR3 covers 13 residues. The V end was cut by 7 bases, the J end by 2 bases, with 8 bases between. Germline V gives CDR1 LNHDA, CDR2 SQIVND (reference sequence). As DNA, the CDR3 is TGTGCCAGTAACAAGGGGACTAATGAAAAACTGTTTTTT. This gives the protein CASNKGTNEKLFF. Combining the CDR3 with reference TRBV19 and TRBJ1-4 gives the whole variable domain DGGITQSPKYLFRKEGQNVTLSCEQNLNHDAMYWYRQDPGQGLRLIYYSQIVNDFQKGDIAEGYSVSREKKESFPLTVTSAQKNPTAFYLCASNKGTNEKLFFGSGTQLSVL.

The chain combines TRBV3-1 (or the pseudogene TRBV3-2) with TRBJ1-6; tentatively, D is TRBD1 (6 bases). Between the trimmed V and J ends, which lost 7 bases and 8 bases, there was a span of 21 bases. This CDR3 is 16 amino acids long. Germline V lookup: CDR1 LGHDT, CDR2 YNNKEL (reference sequence). The CDR3 loop is CASTPSDRSHDSPLHF. The CDR3, as DNA: TGTGCCAGCACCCCTTCCGACAGGTCCCATGATTCACCCCTCCACTTT.

V is TRBV9 and J is TRBJ2-4; D may be TRBD1 (6 bases). This CDR3 spans 13 amino acids. Germline CDR1 SGDLS, CDR2 YYNGEE. Trimming cost V 4 bases and J 5 bases, with 10 bases left between them. The CDR3 sequence is CASSTGPENIQYF. The CDR3 DNA reads as TGTGCCAGCAGCACAGGGCCAGAAAACATTCAGTACTTC.

The chain is built from TRBV18 and TRBJ1-5; the D is unclear. This CDR3 has 16 amino acids. V lost 4 bases and J 7 bases, leaving 20 bases between the germline ends. Germline assignment: CDR1 KGHSH and CDR2 LQKENI. CDR3 sequence reads: CASSRQGLSREQPQHF. The CDR3 DNA follows: TGTGCCAGCTCACGACAAGGACTCAGCCGGGAACAGCCCCAGCATTTT.

The chain couples TRBV28 to TRBJ1-2; D not resolved. This CDR3 has 14 residues. Germline CDR1 MDHEN, CDR2 SYDVKM. Trimming stripped 3 bases from V and 0 bases from J, with 8 bases between. The CDR3 nucleotides read TGTGCCAGCAGTTTGCGGCCAGCTAACTATGGCTACACCTTC. Translation: CASSLRPANYGYTF.

The chain recombines TRBV3-1 (or the pseudogene TRBV3-2) with TRBJ2-3; D ambiguous. V was clipped by 2 bases and J by 6 bases, with 15 bases between them. Germline V CDR1 and CDR2: LGHDT, YNNKEL (reference sequence). The CDR3 has 15 amino acids. The CDR3 DNA sequence: TGTGCCAGCAGCCAATACCCCACGGCCGGGGATACGCAGTATTTT. This sequence encodes CASSQYPTAGDTQYF.

V usage is TRBV29-1 and J usage is TRBJ1-2; D unclear. V was trimmed by 6 bases and J by 8 bases, leaving 10 bases between them. This CDR3 has 10 amino acids. The germline CDR1 and CDR2 sequences are SQVTM and ANQGSEA. The CDR3 DNA reads as TGCAGCGTCGACACCGGCGGCTACACCTTC. Translation: CSVDTGGYTF. Full variable domain (outside the CDR3, taken from reference TRBV29-1 and TRBJ1-2): SAVISQKPSRDICQRGTSLTIQCQVDSQVTMMFWYRQQPGQSLTLIATANQGSEATYESGFVIDKFPISRPNLTFSTLTVSNMSPEDSSIYLCSVDTGGYTFGSGTRLTVV.

The count of this clone is one. This CDR3 reads CASSYPGQSYNEQFF. DNA for the CDR3: TGTGCCAGCAGTTATCCGGGACAGTCCTACAATGAGCAGTTCTTC. The gene calls are TRBV6-5 and TRBJ2-1; 7 bases fit TRBD1. With V trimmed by 3 bases and J by 1 base, 3 bases remained unmatched. The length of the CDR3 is 15 residues. Germline loops: CDR1 MNHEY, CDR2 SVGAGI.

CDR3 sequence (DNA): TGTGCCAGCAGCTCGACAGGGGGGAATCAGCCCCAGCATTTT. Translating gives CASSSTGGNQPQHF. The chain is built from TRBV11-2 and TRBJ1-5, with TRBD1 matching over 9 bases. CDR3 length: 14 residues. Germline CDR1 reads SGHAT; CDR2 reads FQNNGV. The ends lost 4 bases at V and 4 bases at J; junction bases unmatched: 2. Full variable domain (remainder filled in from reference TRBV11-2 and TRBJ1-5): EAGVAQSPRYKIIEKRQSVAFWCNPISGHATLYWYQQILGQGPKLLIQFQNNGVVDDSQLPKDRFSAERLKGVDSTLKIQPAKLEDSAVYLCASSSTGGNQPQHFGDGTRLSIL.

DNA for the CDR3: TGTGCCAGCTCACCACAGATTACAGGGGAGAATCAGCCCCAGCATTTT. This encodes CASSPQITGENQPQHF. V usage is TRBV18 and J usage is TRBJ1-5, with 7 positions matching TRBD1. The CDR3 length is 16 residues. V shed 1 base, J shed 4 bases, and the junction held 7 bases outside the gene matches. Germline V gene sequence: CDR1 KGHSH, CDR2 LQKENI. Variable domain in full (rest from reference TRBV18 and TRBJ1-5): NAGVMQNPRHLVRRRGQEARLRCSPMKGHSHVYWYRQLPEEGLKFMVYLQKENIIDESGMPKERFSAEFPKEGPSILRIQQVVRGDSAAYFCASSPQITGENQPQHFGDGTRLSIL.

The count of this clone is one. J is TRBJ2-2 and V is TRBV6-5, with 7 nucleotides matching TRBD2. Looked up from germline, CDR1 is MNHEY and CDR2 is SVGAGI. V gave up 0 bases and J gave up 6 bases; unmatched junction bases: 7. This CDR3 is built from 16 residues. CDR3 residues: CASSYSGGRVSGELFF. The CDR3 nucleotides read TGTGCCAGCAGTTACTCAGGCGGGAGAGTTTCCGGGGAGCTGTTTTTT.